This TCR beta chain was observed in a study of T-cell memory formation after mild COVID-19. Study-wide points: Clones shrinking from day 15 to 85 showed even CD4/CD8 mixes; later expanders tilted CD4+.

Germline CDR1 reads SNHLY; CDR2 reads FYNNEI. CDR3 length: 12 residues. Trimming took off 6 bases at V and 9 bases at J, with 14 bases between the two ends. TCRdb redid the calling of the 5' RACE reads with MiXCR, one entry per CDR3 protein. The sample shows 350,000 to 550,000 distinct CDR3 sequences, roughly 18% of them seen only once. Remarks on this clonotype: The antigen is undetermined.

The rearrangement joins TRBV2 to TRBJ2-5, with a possible D match to TRBD1 (6 bases). Material: PBMCs or a T cell subset sorted from them (not recorded which). This clonotype was obtained from a young man who had mild COVID-19 (a few samples of this study predate the infection). Cell type and time point are not known. The CDR3 nucleotides are TGTGCCAGCAGGGGACAACCGGCGTCCCAGTACTTC. This sequence encodes CASRGQPASQYF. The entire variable domain, with the rest obtained from reference TRBV2 and TRBJ2-5, is as follows: EPEVTQTPSHQVTQMGQEVILRCVPISNHLYFYWYRQILGQKVEFLVSFYNNEISEKSEIFDDQFSVERPDGSNFTLKIRSTKLEDSAMYFCASRGQPASQYFGPGTRLLVL.